Listed here are 20 T cell receptor beta chains from one sample, sequenced in a study of chemoradiotherapy in HPV16-positive cancers. The repertoire was sequenced with immunoSEQ multiplex PCR; TCRdb's copy has only in-frame clones and lacks some. Altogether about 32,000 clones are present, 88% being singletons, with the ten largest covering approximately 5%. Sequencing was performed on blood, taken from a patient who underwent chemoradiotherapy. These receptors all stem from a human donor with HPV-associated anogenital cancer.

The chain is built from TRBV9 and TRBJ2-6; D is unresolved. The CDR3 has 18 amino acids. Trimming took off 1 base at V and 0 bases at J, with 14 bases between the two ends. CDR1 and CDR2 from the germline V gene are SGDLS and YYNGEE. The CDR3 sequence is CASSVFAGGSSGANVLTF. CDR3 in DNA: TGTGCCAGCAGCGTATTTGCAGGTGGAAGCTCTGGGGCCAACGTCCTGACTTTC. Full variable domain (remainder filled in from reference TRBV9 and TRBJ2-6): DSGVTQTPKHLITATGQRVTLRCSPRSGDLSVYWYQQSLDQGLQFLIQYYNGEERAKGNILERFSAQQFPDLHSELNLSSLELGDSALYFCASSVFAGGSSGANVLTFGAGSRLTVL.

The chain couples TRBV5-4 to TRBJ2-7, with 8 bases fitting TRBD1. V lost 3 bases to trimming and J lost 5 bases; unmatched junction nucleotides: 4. Germline lookup yields CDR1 SGHNT and CDR2 YYREEE (reference sequence). This CDR3 has 13 amino acids. For the CDR3, the DNA is TGTGCCAGCAGCTACCAGGGGGCCCACGAGCAGTACTTC. It translates to CASSYQGAHEQYF.

V and J are TRBV5-4 and TRBJ1-1; D unresolved. CDR1 SGHNT and CDR2 YYREEE come from the germline V gene (reference sequence). The CDR3 runs 14 residues. Trimming took off 2 bases at V and 3 bases at J, with 11 bases between the two ends. Written as DNA, the CDR3 is TGTGCCAGCAGCTTAGCTCGGTGGGACACTGAAGCTTTCTTT. Translating gives CASSLARWDTEAFF. Full variable domain (missing parts from reference TRBV5-4 and TRBJ1-1): ETGVTQSPTHLIKTRGQQVTLRCSSQSGHNTVSWYQQALGQGPQFIFQYYREEENGRGNFPPRFSGLQFPNYSSELNVNALELDDSALYLCASSLARWDTEAFFGQGTRLTVV.

The J gene is TRBJ1-2, the V gene TRBV5-1, with unresolved D. Per germline, CDR1 SGHRS and CDR2 YFSETQ. The CDR3 runs 13 residues. V lost 0 bases and J lost 8, with 11 bases in between. The CDR3, as DNA: TGCGCCAGCAGCTTGGAGGCCGGCCGCGGCTACACCTTC. It yields the protein CASSLEAGRGYTF.

The chain combines TRBV4-1 with TRBJ1-1, with no clear D. Trimming shortened V by 3 bases and J by 1 base, and 12 bases separated the two germline ends. This CDR3 region has 15 residues. From germline, CDR1 is MGHRA and CDR2 YSYEKL. This CDR3 is CASSHGIAGNTEAFF. The CDR3 region has the DNA TGCGCCAGCAGCCACGGGATTGCGGGGAACACTGAAGCTTTCTTT.

Turning to this clone: The sample contains more than one DNA sequence encoding this CDR3. The rearrangement joins TRBV10-1 to TRBJ2-1, with 11 nucleotides matching TRBD2. Germline CDR1 and CDR2: WNHNN and SYGVQD (reference sequence). The CDR3 runs to 15 residues. The junction had 7 bases not matched to a gene; V was cut back by 3 bases and J by 9 bases. In DNA form, the CDR3 reads TGCGCCAGCAGTGAAGTAGCGGGGGGGCCGAGTGAGCAGTTCTTC. Its translation is CASSEVAGGPSEQFF.

The rearrangement links TRBV19 to TRBJ1-1; unclear D gene. This CDR3 has 11 amino acids. The V gene's germline CDR1 is LNHDA and CDR2 SQIVND (reference sequence). V was trimmed by 6 bases and J by 11 bases, leaving 13 bases between them. Here the CDR3 DNA reads TGTGCCAGTAGCCTCGGCCCGCCGGCTTTCTTT. It codes for CASSLGPPAFF.

V gene TRBV6-1 combines with J gene TRBJ1-4, with D unclear. Germline-derived CDR1 and CDR2 are MNHNS and SASEGT. Trimming stripped 5 bases from V and 8 bases from J, with 15 bases between. The CDR3 length is 14 residues. In DNA, the CDR3 is TGTGCCAGCAGTACCCCGGCGAGGGAAGAAAAACTGTTTTTT. Translating gives CASSTPAREEKLFF.

This chain uses TRBV23-1 with TRBJ1-5; TRBD1 agrees at 7 bases. TRBV23-1 is assigned to the ORF class and has an uncertain function. The length of the CDR3 is 17 residues. The J segment lost 4 bases and the V segment lost 7 bases, leaving 16 bases of the junction unmatched. CDR3 residues: CASKGQWRGQRNQPQHF. CDR3 bases: TGCGCCAGCAAGGGCCAATGGAGGGGGCAGAGGAATCAGCCCCAGCATTTT.

There are a few counts of this clone. The chain carries TRBV7-9 and TRBJ1-3; D is uncertain. The V end was cut by 0 bases, the J end by 0 bases, with 9 bases between. This CDR3 contains 16 residues. Germline V gene lookup returns CDR1 SEHNR and CDR2 FQNEAQ (reference sequence). The CDR3 reads CASSLAGSYSGNTIYF. CDR3 bases: TGTGCCAGCAGCTTAGCGGGGAGCTACTCTGGAAACACCATATATTTT.

The rearrangement uses TRBV6-5 and TRBJ1-4; D unresolved. Germline lookup yields CDR1 MNHEY and CDR2 SVGAGI. There are 13 residues in the CDR3. The V end lost 5 bases, the J end lost 8 bases, and 12 bases lay between the germline ends. The CDR3 loop is CASSPGGYEKLFF. For the CDR3, the DNA is TGTGCCAGCAGTCCCGGAGGGTACGAAAAACTGTTTTTT.

The J gene is TRBJ2-1, the V gene TRBV27; 7 bases fit TRBD1. Losses at the gene ends were 4 bases for V and 2 bases for J; bases not matched to a gene: 2. Per germline, CDR1 MNHEY and CDR2 SMNVEV (reference sequence). This CDR3 contains 14 residues. The CDR3 is CASSYQGAYNEQFF. The CDR3 DNA reads TGTGCCAGCAGTTACCAGGGGGCCTACAATGAGCAGTTCTTC.

The chain has TRBV7-3 and TRBJ2-7, with D unresolved. The ends were cut back, 1 base at V and 3 bases at J, with 16 bases in the middle. The CDR3 totals 16 residues. Germline values: CDR1 SGHTA, CDR2 FQGTGA. DNA of the CDR3: TGTGCCAGCAGCTTAAATCCGCCGGGCGCGAACTACGAGCAGTACTTC. Translation: CASSLNPPGANYEQYF.

This clone occurred a few times. The chain combines TRBV28 with TRBJ2-7, with D perhaps matching TRBD2 (5 bases). Germline CDR1 and CDR2: MDHEN and SYDVKM. The CDR3 consists of 16 residues. V was clipped by 5 bases and J by 4 bases, with 21 bases between them. The CDR3 is CASSRLDYRRGYEQYF. For the CDR3, the DNA is TGTGCCAGCAGTCGCCTAGACTACCGCCGGGGTTACGAGCAGTACTTC.

The chain carries TRBV4-2 and TRBJ2-1, with no clear D. The germline V gene encodes CDR1 LGHNA and CDR2 YNFKEQ. The CDR3 is made up of 16 amino acids. V was cut by 3 bases and J by 8 bases, with 20 bases left in between. The CDR3 loop is CASSHDVRAQTHEQFF. The CDR3 DNA sequence: TGTGCCAGCAGCCACGACGTCCGGGCCCAAACGCATGAGCAGTTCTTC.

This chain uses TRBV28 with TRBJ2-5, with TRBD2 identical over 12 bases. Looked up from germline, CDR1 is MDHEN and CDR2 is SYDVKM. V shed 7 bases, J shed 4 bases, and the junction held 4 bases outside the gene matches. CDR3 size: 14 residues. The CDR3 nucleotides are TGTGCCAGCAAGACTAGCGGGAGTAGAGAGACCCAGTACTTC. Its translation: CASKTSGSRETQYF.

This chain links TRBV19 with TRBJ2-2; tentatively, D is TRBD2 (7 bases). The CDR3 has 16 amino acids. V was pared by 3 bases and J by 2 bases, with 13 bases between. Germline values: CDR1 LNHDA, CDR2 SQIVND (reference sequence). In DNA form, the CDR3 reads TGTGCCAGTAGTATCACCGGGGGGACAAACACCGGGGAGCTGTTTTTT. It translates to CASSITGGTNTGELFF.

DNA of the CDR3: TGTGCCAGCAGTTTATTCCGACAGGCCTACTATGGCTACACCTTC. Residues: CASSLFRQAYYGYTF. The rearrangement uses TRBV28 and TRBJ1-2; weak D call: TRBD1 (6 bases). CDR1 and CDR2 from the germline V gene are MDHEN and SYDVKM. The CDR3 sequence is 15 residues long. With 1 base removed from V and 3 bases from J, the gap between germline ends came to 12 bases.

Judged by abundance, this clone is medium-sized. J is TRBJ1-2 and V is TRBV6-5, with TRBD1 matching over 7 bases. The CDR3 runs 15 residues. From germline, CDR1 is MNHEY and CDR2 SVGAGI. V gave up 6 bases and J gave up 5 bases; unmatched junction bases: 12. CDR3 DNA sequence: TGTGCCAGCAGCCCGACAGGGTCCAGTAATTATGGCTACACCTTC. Its translation is CASSPTGSSNYGYTF.

The chain combines TRBV6-4 with TRBJ2-1; D is tentatively TRBD1 or TRBD2 (6 bases each). CDR1 is MRHNA and CDR2 is SNTAGT in the germline V gene. The ends were cut back, 0 bases at V and 5 bases at J, with 11 bases in the middle. This CDR3 has 15 amino acids. The CDR3 loop is CASSDSIGGNNEQFF. CDR3 coding DNA: TGTGCCAGCAGTGACTCGATAGGGGGGAACAATGAGCAGTTCTTC.